This TCR beta chain came from a study of blood T cells in healthy people across ages (dated by TCRdb to the mid-2010s). Concerning the study at large: Template switching captured roughly one uniquely barcoded TCR beta cDNA molecule per two T cells in model experiments. The study measured age-related changes in TCR beta repertoire diversity using deep sequencing normalized with unique cDNA molecular identifiers. The donors were divided into four age groups: young (average around 15 years), middle-aged (under 40), aged (approximately 62) and long-lived (about 84). Two additional independent replicas of 1 million unique cDNA reads from the same blood draw were analyzed for two donors (one aged 18 to 29 and one aged 80 or older). Broader findings and caveats from the paper: Observed TCR beta diversity per million T cells fell roughly linearly with age, and a significant reduction was already apparent by age around 40. Bulk unsorted PBMC profiling prevented conclusive comparison of naive and antigen-experienced compartments. Compared with the aged group, the long-lived group had more naive CD4+ T cells, fewer expanded clones and increased TCR diversity, suggesting age selection. Because the CMV infection status of the donors was unknown, age-related changes in expanded clonotypes may potentially have been confounded. Total diversity estimates from one million sequenced T cells were considered lower bounds and underestimates. There was a strong correlation between observed TCR beta diversity and the percentage of naive T cells measured by flow cytometry.

The donors were roughly 39 Caucasian individuals from Russia, aged about 6 to 95 years, who were systemically healthy. Each donor gave 8 to 10 milliliters of peripheral blood, collected into EDTA-treated Vacutainer tubes. Ficoll-Paque density-gradient centrifugation was used to isolate PBMCs, with at least 7 million obtained per sample. Total RNA was extracted from PBMCs with Trizol reagent, with at least 6 micrograms obtained per sample. For every donor, an aliquot of PBMCs went through flow cytometry to measure the percentages of naive CD45RAhigh/CD27high T cells. This clonotype has just a few counts. Its cognate antigen has yet to be identified. It has no much larger one-base neighbor in the sample; base qualities were not kept. Libraries were built with 5' RACE. These reads were obtained on an Illumina HiSeq 2500. A second roughly 6 to 12 cycle PCR used a sample-barcoded 5' primer and a J-beta primer mix. A unique molecular identifier was introduced onto each TCR beta cDNA molecule by a template-switch 5' adaptor carrying 12 random nucleotides. Each sample yielded at least 2.5 million CDR3-containing paired-end reads. The Mint cDNA synthesis kit, primed by a TRBC-specific oligonucleotide, was used to synthesize first-strand cDNA from all RNA. All cDNA was treated with uracil-DNA glycosylase and then went through a first 18-cycle PCR with the universal primers M1SS and BC2_uni_R. The authors processed their data as follows. For normalization, 1 million high-quality reads, each with a distinct molecular identifier, were randomly selected from each sample. Reads sharing molecular identifiers were discarded rather than binned into consensus sequences. MiTCR, set to a Q25 quality threshold and the strictest error-elimination algorithm, was used for CDR3 identification, clonotype clustering and error correction. Lower-bound total TCR beta diversity was estimated with a nonparametric unseen species model using Euler transformation. The raw public reads went through TCRdb reprocessing: fastp at Q25, MiXCR clone calling, in-frame beta chains kept. One record per CDR3 amino acid sequence lists the most common genes and DNA. TCRdb's processing, not the authors', yielded these V and J calls. In all, the sample holds hundreds of thousands of distinct CDR3 sequences, and roughly a quarter of those were seen once. The biggest ten clones account for 3.6% of the sample.

The germline V gene (reference sequence) gives CDR1 as SEHNR and CDR2 as FQNEAQ. V gives up 4 bases and J gives up 3 bases, and the segment between their germline ends measures 9 bases. From the cysteine through the phenylalanine, the CDR3 covers 14 amino acids. CDR3 DNA only is kept here, 42 bases in frame from base 1. This sample was shared with a second study, whose subject was T cells of mothers and their children. Per the second study: Nine systemically healthy Caucasian individuals, comprising three mothers and their six children, were included as donors. cDNA synthesis used all of the extracted RNA, with roughly 1.6 ug of RNA in each 15 ul reaction. In the second PCR, the M1S primer added sample barcodes and 2-4 random nucleotides. Each mother yielded over 8 million TCR beta CDR3 reads and each child some 3 million reads. Thymic selection similarly shapes TCR recombination output in related and unrelated pairs, with minor effect from inherited differences. Normalized repertoire overlap was always found to be slightly, but never significantly, higher in related mother-child pairs than in unrelated mother-child pairs. With a sensitivity of around 97 clones per million clonotypes, no persistent microchimeric T cell clones were detected. The study used deep NGS to compare TCR beta repertoires of mothers and children, seeking features distinguishing related mother-child pairs from unrelated individuals. On average, the children were around 11 +/- 4 years old, while the mothers were approximately 40 +/- 4 years old. After adapters were ligated using NEBNext reagents, the libraries underwent 100+100 nt paired-end sequencing on an Illumina HiSeq 2000. To prevent cross-contamination, the mother and child libraries were prepared one month apart and sequenced in separate runs. For each donor, between about 450,000 and 2,300,000 distinct TCR beta clonotypes were identified. Naive TCR beta clonotypes were estimated from low-frequency clonotypes matched to each donor's FACS-determined naive share, without sorting.

Rearrangement joined TRBV7-9 to TRBJ2-2; no D gene call is confident. This clonotype originated in a boy between 2 and 15 years old in good health. Sequenced material: blood. The CDR3 here reads CASSSLGHTGELFF. The nucleotide sequence is given as TGTGCCAGCAGCTCCCTCGGGCACACCGGGGAGCTGTTTTTT. With the rest looked up from the reference TRBV7-9 and TRBJ2-2 genes rather than sequenced, the full variable domain is DTGVSQNPRHKITKRGQNVTFRCDPISEHNRLYWYRQTLGQGPEFLTYFQNEAQLEKSRLLSDRFSAERPKGSFSTLEIQRTEQGDSAMYLCASSSLGHTGELFFGEGSRLTVL.